The clone carrying this TCR beta chain was recorded a few times. The data stem from a study of cytomegalovirus exposure and HLA in healthy donors. The PCR ran on 60 Vbeta and 13 Jbeta primers. The method was immunoSEQ multiplex PCR; TCRdb's version includes in-frame clones alone and lacks a portion of them. The data show approximately 140,000 clones, around 81% seen once. Source material: PBMCs. This clonotype was sampled from a man aged 18 to 35 in good health and CMV-seronegative.

The CDR3 DNA follows: TGTGCCATCAGTGTTAACAGGGGGAATGCTGGGGCCAACGTCCTGACTTTC. Encoded protein: CAISVNRGNAGANVLTF. The chain employs TRBV10-3 and TRBJ2-6, with TRBD1 matching over 8 bases. V was clipped by 4 bases and J by 2 bases; unmatched bases: 7. The CDR3 spans 17 residues. Looked up from germline, CDR1 is ENHRY and CDR2 is SYGVKD.